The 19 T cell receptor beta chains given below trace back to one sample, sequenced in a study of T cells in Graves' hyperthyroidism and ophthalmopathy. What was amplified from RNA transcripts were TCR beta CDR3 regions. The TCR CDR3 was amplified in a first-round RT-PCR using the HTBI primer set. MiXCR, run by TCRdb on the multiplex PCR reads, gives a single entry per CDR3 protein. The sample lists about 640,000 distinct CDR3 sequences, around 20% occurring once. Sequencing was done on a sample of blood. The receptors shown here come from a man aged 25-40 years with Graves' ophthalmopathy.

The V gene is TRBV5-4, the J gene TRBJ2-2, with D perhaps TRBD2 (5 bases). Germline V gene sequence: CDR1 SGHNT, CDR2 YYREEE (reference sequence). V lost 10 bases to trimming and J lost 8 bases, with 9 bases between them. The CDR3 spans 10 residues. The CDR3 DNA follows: TGTGCCTCCGGGGTTGGGGAGCTGTTTTTT. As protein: CASGVGELFF.

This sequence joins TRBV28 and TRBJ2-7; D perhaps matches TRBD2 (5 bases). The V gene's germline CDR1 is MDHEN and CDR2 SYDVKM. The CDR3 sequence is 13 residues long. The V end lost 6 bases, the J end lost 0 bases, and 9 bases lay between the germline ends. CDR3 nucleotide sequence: TGTGCCAGCAGACGGAGGTCCTCCTACGAGCAGTACTTC. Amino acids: CASRRRSSYEQYF.

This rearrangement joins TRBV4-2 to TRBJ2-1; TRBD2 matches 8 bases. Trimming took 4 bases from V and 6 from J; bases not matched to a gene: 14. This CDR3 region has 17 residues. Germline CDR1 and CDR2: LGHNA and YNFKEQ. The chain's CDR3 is CASSLSSGLGAPNEQFF. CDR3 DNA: TGTGCCAGCAGCCTCAGCTCGGGACTAGGGGCCCCCAATGAGCAGTTCTTC.

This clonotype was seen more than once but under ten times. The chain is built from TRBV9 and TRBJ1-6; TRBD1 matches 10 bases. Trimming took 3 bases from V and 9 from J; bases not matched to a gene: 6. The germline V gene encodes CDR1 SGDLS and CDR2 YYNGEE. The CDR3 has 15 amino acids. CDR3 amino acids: CASSERDRGGSPLHF. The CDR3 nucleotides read TGTGCCAGCAGCGAGCGGGACAGGGGCGGTTCACCCCTCCACTTT.

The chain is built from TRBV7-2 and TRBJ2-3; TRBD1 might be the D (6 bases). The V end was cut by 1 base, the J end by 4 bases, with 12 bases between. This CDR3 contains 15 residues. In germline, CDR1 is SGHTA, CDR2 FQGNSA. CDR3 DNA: TGTGCCAGCAGCTTAGAGTGGACAGTTGCAGATACGCAGTATTTT. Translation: CASSLEWTVADTQYF.

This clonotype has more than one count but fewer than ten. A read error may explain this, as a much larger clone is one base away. CDR3 sequence reads: CRVRDAEAFF. The CDR3 DNA follows: TGCAGAGTCAGGGACGCTGAAGCTTTCTTT. The chain carries TRBV20-1 and TRBJ1-1; weak D call: TRBD1 (5 bases). The CDR3 is 10 residues long. Germline V gene lookup returns CDR1 DFQATT and CDR2 SNEGSKA (reference sequence).

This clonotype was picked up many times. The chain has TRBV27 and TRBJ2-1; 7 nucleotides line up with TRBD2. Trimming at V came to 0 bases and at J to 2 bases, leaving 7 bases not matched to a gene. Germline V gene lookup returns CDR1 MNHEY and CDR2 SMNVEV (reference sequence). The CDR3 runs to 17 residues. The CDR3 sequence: CASSLSGSAGAYNEQFF. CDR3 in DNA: TGTGCCAGCAGTTTATCCGGGTCTGCGGGAGCCTACAATGAGCAGTTCTTC.

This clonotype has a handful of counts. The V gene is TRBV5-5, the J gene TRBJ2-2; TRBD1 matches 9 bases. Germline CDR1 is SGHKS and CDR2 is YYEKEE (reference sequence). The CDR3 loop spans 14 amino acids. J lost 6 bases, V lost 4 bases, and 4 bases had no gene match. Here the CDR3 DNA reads TGTGCCAGCAGCGGGACAGGGCAGTCCGGGGAGCTGTTTTTT. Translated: CASSGTGQSGELFF.

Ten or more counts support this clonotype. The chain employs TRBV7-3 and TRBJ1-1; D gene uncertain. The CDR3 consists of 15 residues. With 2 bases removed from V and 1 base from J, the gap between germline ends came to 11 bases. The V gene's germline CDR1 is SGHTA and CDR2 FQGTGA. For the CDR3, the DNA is TGTGCCAGCAGCTTACAGGCTGCGCCGAACACTGAAGCTTTCTTT. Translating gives CASSLQAAPNTEAFF. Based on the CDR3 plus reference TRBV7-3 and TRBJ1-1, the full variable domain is GAGVSQTPSNKVTEKGKYVELRCDPISGHTALYWYRQSLGQGPEFLIYFQGTGAADDSGLPNDRFFAVRPEGSVSTLKIQRTERGDSAVYLCASSLQAAPNTEAFFGQGTRLTVV.

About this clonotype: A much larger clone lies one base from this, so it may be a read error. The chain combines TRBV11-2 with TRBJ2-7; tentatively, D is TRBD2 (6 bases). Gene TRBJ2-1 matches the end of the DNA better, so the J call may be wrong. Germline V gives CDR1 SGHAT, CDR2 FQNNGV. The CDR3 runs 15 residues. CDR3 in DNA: TGTGCCAGCAGCTCCGACAGAGGAGGAGGGTACGAGCAGTTCTTC. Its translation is CASSSDRGGGYEQFF.

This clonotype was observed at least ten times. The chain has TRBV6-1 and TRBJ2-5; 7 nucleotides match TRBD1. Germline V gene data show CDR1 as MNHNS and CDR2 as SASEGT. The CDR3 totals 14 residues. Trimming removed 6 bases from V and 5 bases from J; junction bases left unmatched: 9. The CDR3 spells CASSNWGRGETQYF. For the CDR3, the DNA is TGTGCCAGCAGCAACTGGGGCAGGGGGGAGACCCAGTACTTC.

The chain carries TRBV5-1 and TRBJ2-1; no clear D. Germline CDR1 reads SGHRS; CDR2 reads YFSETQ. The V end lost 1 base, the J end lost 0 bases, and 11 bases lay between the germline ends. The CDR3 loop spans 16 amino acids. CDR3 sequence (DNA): TGCGCCAGCAGCTTGTATTCAGATAGCTCCTACAATGAGCAGTTCTTC. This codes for CASSLYSDSSYNEQFF. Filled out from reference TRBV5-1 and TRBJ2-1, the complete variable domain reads KAGVTQTPRYLIKTRGQQVTLSCSPISGHRSVSWYQQTPGQGLQFLFEYFSETQRNKGNFPGRFSGRQFSNSRSEMNVSTLELGDSALYLCASSLYSDSSYNEQFFGPGTRLTVL.

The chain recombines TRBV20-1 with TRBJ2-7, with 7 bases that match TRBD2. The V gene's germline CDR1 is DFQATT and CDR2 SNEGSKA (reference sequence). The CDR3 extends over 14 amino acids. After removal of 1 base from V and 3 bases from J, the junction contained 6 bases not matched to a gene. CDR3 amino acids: CSARVGRDYYEQYF. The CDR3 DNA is TGCAGTGCTAGAGTCGGACGGGACTACTACGAGCAGTACTTC.

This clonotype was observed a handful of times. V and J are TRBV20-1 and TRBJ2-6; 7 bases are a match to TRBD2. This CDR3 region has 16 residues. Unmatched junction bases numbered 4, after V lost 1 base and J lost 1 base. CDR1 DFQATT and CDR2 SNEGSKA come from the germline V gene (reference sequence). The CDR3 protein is CSARARGVSGANVLTF. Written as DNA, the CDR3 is TGCAGTGCTAGAGCCCGGGGGGTTTCTGGGGCCAACGTCCTGACTTTC.

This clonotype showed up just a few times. CDR3 region: CASSESASGRTETQYF. In DNA form, the CDR3 reads TGTGCCAGCAGTGAATCGGCTAGCGGGAGGACAGAGACCCAGTACTTC. The V call is TRBV6-1, the J call TRBJ2-5; 11 nucleotides agree with TRBD2. This CDR3 is built from 16 residues. Germline V CDR1 and CDR2: MNHNS, SASEGT. With 2 bases clipped from V and 4 bases from J, the junction kept 6 bases outside the gene matches.

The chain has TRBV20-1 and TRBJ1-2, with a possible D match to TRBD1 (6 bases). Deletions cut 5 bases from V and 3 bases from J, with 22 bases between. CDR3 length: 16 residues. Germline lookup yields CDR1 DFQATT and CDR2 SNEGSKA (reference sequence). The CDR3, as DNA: TGCAGTGCTCCCACCCCTTCAGGACAGAGATACTATGGCTACACCTTC. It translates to CSAPTPSGQRYYGYTF.

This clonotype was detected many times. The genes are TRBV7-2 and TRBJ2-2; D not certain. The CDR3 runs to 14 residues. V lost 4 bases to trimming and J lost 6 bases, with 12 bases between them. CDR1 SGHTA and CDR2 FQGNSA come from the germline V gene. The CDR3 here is CASSSVGVSGELFF. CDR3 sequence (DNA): TGTGCCAGCAGCTCCGTTGGGGTCTCCGGGGAGCTGTTTTTT.

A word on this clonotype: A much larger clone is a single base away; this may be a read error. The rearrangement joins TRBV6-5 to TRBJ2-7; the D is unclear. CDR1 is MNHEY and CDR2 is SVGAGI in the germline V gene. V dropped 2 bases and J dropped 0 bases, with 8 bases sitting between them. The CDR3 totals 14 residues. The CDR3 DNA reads TGTGCCAGCAGTTACCGCTACAGCTCCTACGAGCAGTACTTC. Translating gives CASSYRYSSYEQYF.

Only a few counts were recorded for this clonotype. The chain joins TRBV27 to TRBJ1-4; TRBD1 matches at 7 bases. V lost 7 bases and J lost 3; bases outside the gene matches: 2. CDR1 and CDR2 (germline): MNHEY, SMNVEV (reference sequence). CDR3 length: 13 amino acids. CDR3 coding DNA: TGTGCCAGCAAGACAGGGCCTAATGAAAAACTGTTTTTT. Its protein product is CASKTGPNEKLFF.